One T cell receptor beta chain is described in this entry. What it recognizes is unknown. The entry originates in a study of shared clonotypes between healthy human individuals. Findings and limits, study-wide: A handful of donors shared about 5% of their naive CD4 clonotypes. On the whole, naive subsets had larger estimated richness than memory subsets had.

Produced via immunoSEQ multiplex PCR; TCRdb's table is partial and in-frame only. The sample lists 2 million to 2.5 million clones, just under 95% occurring once. Within Nashville, Tennessee resided all donors, each a Caucasian adult. Trimming cost V 1 base and J 6 bases; bases outside gene matches: 11. Per the germline V gene, CDR1 is SGHRS and CDR2 is YFSETQ. This CDR3 contains 18 residues. The receptor's source is a man between 18 and 35 years old in good health. Some clones in this sample may be carry-over from other donors' samples. The sequenced sample was naive CD4+ T cells from PBMCs. The subset was: CD45RA+ positively selected. This chain uses TRBV5-1 with TRBJ2-1; 12 nucleotides line up with TRBD2. The DNA for the CDR3 is TGCGCCAGCAGCTTGAATGGACTAGCGGGAAGGGGTGGCAATGAGCAGTTCTTC. Translation: CASSLNGLAGRGGNEQFF.